Each of the 10 T cell receptor beta chains below was sequenced from the same sample in a study of blood T cell repertoires in COVID-19. TCRdb's table, derived via immunoSEQ multiplex PCR, lists solely in-frame clones and lacks some. Of over 95,000 clones listed, approximately 85% are singletons. The sequenced material came from peripheral blood. Source of these receptors: a middle-aged man with acute or convalescent COVID-19.

CDR3 residues: CASSFSGPSTDTQYF. CDR3 nucleotide sequence: TGCGCCAGCAGCTTTAGCGGGCCTAGCACAGATACGCAGTATTTT. The V call is TRBV4-1, the J call TRBJ2-3; TRBD2 aligns across 7 bases. This CDR3 has 15 residues. Germline assignment: CDR1 MGHRA and CDR2 YSYEKL. V shed 5 bases and J 0 bases; nucleotides not matched to a gene: 5.

This chain links TRBV19 with TRBJ2-1; maybe TRBD1 (6 bases). V was shortened by 6 bases and J by 2 bases, with 14 bases between the two germline ends. Germline CDR1 and CDR2: LNHDA and SQIVND (reference sequence). The CDR3 has 15 residues. The DNA for the CDR3 is TGTGCCAGTAGACAAAACAGGGCCACCTACAATGAGCAGTTCTTC. Amino acid sequence: CASRQNRATYNEQFF.

The rearrangement links TRBV27 to TRBJ1-1, with D maybe TRBD1 (6 bases). Trimming removed 7 bases at V and 4 bases at J, with 19 bases between. Per germline, CDR1 MNHEY and CDR2 SMNVEV (reference sequence). CDR3 size: 15 residues. The CDR3 here is CASIRTRTGTTEAFF. CDR3 sequence (DNA): TGTGCCAGCATCCGTACTCGAACAGGGACCACTGAAGCTTTCTTT.

The gene calls are TRBV5-1 and TRBJ2-3, with 7 bases fitting TRBD2. The CDR3 totals 14 residues. The V gene's germline CDR1 is SGHRS and CDR2 YFSETQ. Trimming at V came to 3 bases and at J to 1 base, leaving 2 bases not matched to a gene. The CDR3, as DNA: TGCGCCAGCAGCTACAGCGGGGGCACAGATACGCAGTATTTT. It translates to CASSYSGGTDTQYF.

This clone was found a few times. The chain is built from TRBV2 and TRBJ1-1; 8 positions match TRBD1. The CDR3 is 13 residues long. V lost 7 bases to trimming and J lost 1 base; unmatched junction nucleotides: 2. CDR1 and CDR2 (germline): SNHLY, FYNNEI. The CDR3 reads CASMDRANTEAFF. In DNA, the CDR3 is TGTGCCAGCATGGACAGGGCGAACACTGAAGCTTTCTTT.

This sequence joins TRBV5-1 and TRBJ2-3; 7 bases match TRBD1. This CDR3 is 15 amino acids long. Per germline, CDR1 SGHRS and CDR2 YFSETQ. V trimming: 3 bases; J trimming: 3 bases; junction bases outside the gene matches: 7. CDR3 in DNA: TGCGCCAGCAGCTCCTCGGTACAGGGGACAGATACGCAGTATTTT. It specifies CASSSSVQGTDTQYF.

This chain links TRBV5-1 with TRBJ2-7; 9 bases agree with TRBD1. The CDR3 is 15 residues long. V shed 4 bases and J 0 bases; nucleotides not matched to a gene: 5. Germline loops: CDR1 SGHRS, CDR2 YFSETQ. This CDR3 is CASSRMDRGSYEQYF. For the CDR3, the DNA is TGCGCCAGCAGCCGGATGGACAGGGGCTCCTACGAGCAGTACTTC. Using reference TRBV5-1 and TRBJ2-7 for the parts outside the CDR3, the full variable domain is KAGVTQTPRYLIKTRGQQVTLSCSPISGHRSVSWYQQTPGQGLQFLFEYFSETQRNKGNFPGRFSGRQFSNSRSEMNVSTLELGDSALYLCASSRMDRGSYEQYFGPGTRLTVT.

V usage is TRBV24-1 and J usage is TRBJ2-7, with 10 bases that match TRBD1. The CDR3 covers 16 residues. With V trimmed by 2 bases and J by 3 bases, 6 bases remained unmatched. CDR1 and CDR2 from the germline V gene are KGHDR and SFDVKD. CDR3 residues: CATSDSGQGRLYEQYF. DNA of the CDR3: TGTGCCACCAGTGATTCGGGACAGGGGCGACTCTACGAGCAGTACTTC.

Written as DNA, the CDR3 is TGTGCCAGCAGTTACCGGGGTTCCGGCGAGCAGTACTTC. This encodes CASSYRGSGEQYF. The chain recombines TRBV12-3 or TRBV12-4 with TRBJ2-7; a weak D match, TRBD2 (5 bases). The CDR3 contains 13 residues. Trimming removed 4 bases at V and 6 bases at J, with 13 bases between.

V is TRBV24-1 and J is TRBJ1-2; D call uncertain. This CDR3 comprises 13 residues. Trimming cost V 5 bases and J 5 bases, with 11 bases left between them. Germline V gives CDR1 KGHDR, CDR2 SFDVKD. DNA of the CDR3: TGTGCCACCAGTGCGCCGGGGAAGTATGGCTACACCTTC. Translating it yields CATSAPGKYGYTF.